The rows below give T cell receptor beta chains drawn from one sample of a study of shared clonotypes between healthy human individuals. Using immunoSEQ multiplex PCR, the repertoire was profiled, and TCRdb retains in-frame clones only, with some absent. In the table there are 400,000 to 500,000 clones, around 80% of which are singletons. The specimen sequenced was PBMCs. The receptors shown here come from a middle-aged woman in good health. Some clones in this sample may be carry-over from other donors' samples. Each CDR3 is given with its conserved first and last residue. Each record gives: clone size, D gene, J gene, V gene, CDR3 DNA, CDR3 protein. A D gene is named only where the DNA matches it firmly. Some rows have no size entry. The others give once, few or many, or a class for an expanded clone.

clone size: .
D gene: TRBD1
J gene: TRBJ1-1
V gene: TRBV28
CDR3 DNA: TGTGCCAGCAAGCCAAACAGGGGAACTGAAGCTTTCTTT
CDR3 protein: CASKPNRGTEAFF

clone size: .
D gene: TRBD2
J gene: TRBJ2-7
V gene: TRBV14
CDR3 DNA: TGTGCCAGCAGCCAAGAATACGGGGGGGAGCAGTACTTC
CDR3 protein: CASSQEYGGEQYF

clone size: .
D gene: .
J gene: TRBJ1-2
V gene: TRBV6-5
CDR3 DNA: TGTGCCAGCAGACCACAGGGAGTCTATGGCTACACCTTC
CDR3 protein: CASRPQGVYGYTF

clone size: .
D gene: TRBD1
J gene: TRBJ2-7
V gene: TRBV10-3
CDR3 DNA: TGTGCCATCAGGGACAGGGACTACGAGCAGTACTTC
CDR3 protein: CAIRDRDYEQYF

clone size: .
D gene: TRBD1
J gene: TRBJ1-2
V gene: TRBV2
CDR3 DNA: TGTGCCAGCAGTGAGTGGGGACAGGGGATTATTAACTATGGCTACACCTTC
CDR3 protein: CASSEWGQGIINYGYTF

clone size: .
D gene: TRBD2
J gene: TRBJ2-1
V gene: TRBV7-9
CDR3 DNA: TGTGCCAGCCGGACTAGCGGGGGTAGCTCCTACAATGAGCAGTTCTTC
CDR3 protein: CASRTSGGSSYNEQFF

clone size: .
D gene: .
J gene: TRBJ1-4
V gene: TRBV28
CDR3 DNA: TGTGCCAGCAGCAGGGGTAGGGAAAAACTGTTTTTT
CDR3 protein: CASSRGREKLFF

clone size: few
D gene: .
J gene: TRBJ1-1
V gene: TRBV10-3
CDR3 DNA: TGTGCCATCAGTCCTACAGATAACACTGAAGCTTTCTTT
CDR3 protein: CAISPTDNTEAFF

clone size: .
D gene: .
J gene: TRBJ2-4
V gene: TRBV6-5
CDR3 DNA: TGTGCCAGCAGCCCACAGTTCCCCAAAAACATTCAGTACTTC
CDR3 protein: CASSPQFPKNIQYF

clone size: .
D gene: TRBD2
J gene: TRBJ2-2
V gene: TRBV5-4
CDR3 DNA: TGTGCCAGCAGCCTGCCTAGCGGGAGAAGCACCGGGGAGCTGTTTTTT
CDR3 protein: CASSLPSGRSTGELFF

clone size: few
D gene: .
J gene: TRBJ1-1
V gene: TRBV19
CDR3 DNA: TGTGCCAGTAGTATAATCCGGGAGTTGTACACTGAAGCTTTCTTT
CDR3 protein: CASSIIRELYTEAFF

clone size: many
D gene: .
J gene: TRBJ2-3
V gene: TRBV27
CDR3 DNA: TGTGCCAGCTATAAAGGGACCGCCACAGATACGCAGTATTTT
CDR3 protein: CASYKGTATDTQYF

clone size: once
D gene: TRBD1
J gene: TRBJ2-7
V gene: TRBV28
CDR3 DNA: TGTGCCAGCAGAAACAGGGGGCAATTCTACGAGCAGTACTTC
CDR3 protein: CASRNRGQFYEQYF

clone size: .
D gene: .
J gene: TRBJ2-1
V gene: TRBV7-2
CDR3 DNA: TGTGCCAGCACCACGAGGAGCTCTGAGCAGTTCTTC
CDR3 protein: CASTTRSSEQFF

clone size: .
D gene: TRBD1
J gene: TRBJ1-1
V gene: TRBV7-2
CDR3 DNA: TGTGCCAGCAGCCGACAGGGGGCCAGGGGTGAAGCTTTCTTT
CDR3 protein: CASSRQGARGEAFF

clone size: .
D gene: .
J gene: TRBJ1-2
V gene: TRBV30
CDR3 DNA: TGTGCCTGGAGCAAAGGAGGGGGCTACACCTTC
CDR3 protein: CAWSKGGGYTF

clone size: .
D gene: .
J gene: TRBJ1-1
V gene: TRBV11-2
CDR3 DNA: TGTGCCAGCAGCCAGAACCTGAACACTGAAGCTTTCTTT
CDR3 protein: CASSQNLNTEAFF

clone size: .
D gene: TRBD2
J gene: TRBJ2-5
V gene: TRBV7-3
CDR3 DNA: TGTGCCAGCAGCCCGACTAGCGGGAGGGCAGAGACCCAGTACTTC
CDR3 protein: CASSPTSGRAETQYF

clone size: .
D gene: .
J gene: TRBJ1-1
V gene: TRBV28
CDR3 DNA: TGTGCCAGCAGTTTACGGGGGCTGGAATCGCTCAAGAACACTGAAGCTTTCTTT
CDR3 protein: CASSLRGLESLKNTEAFF

clone size: .
D gene: .
J gene: TRBJ2-1
V gene: TRBV15
CDR3 DNA: TGTGCCACCAGCAAGCACGGCGACAGCTCCTACAATGAGCAGTTCTTC
CDR3 protein: CATSKHGDSSYNEQFF

clone size: .
D gene: TRBD2
J gene: TRBJ2-1
V gene: TRBV7-3
CDR3 DNA: TGTGCCAGCAGCACAGGGAGGCTAGCGGGAGTCAATGAGCAGTTCTTC
CDR3 protein: CASSTGRLAGVNEQFF

clone size: once
D gene: .
J gene: TRBJ2-1
V gene: TRBV14
CDR3 DNA: TGTGCCAGCAGCCAAGCCCTCATCAGTGAGCAGTTCTTC
CDR3 protein: CASSQALISEQFF

clone size: few
D gene: .
J gene: TRBJ2-1
V gene: TRBV11-2
CDR3 DNA: TGTGCCAGCAGCAAAGAGAGAAGGAAGTACAATGAGCAGTTCTTC
CDR3 protein: CASSKERRKYNEQFF

clone size: .
D gene: .
J gene: TRBJ1-4
V gene: TRBV19
CDR3 DNA: TGTGCCAGTAGACAGGCCTGGACGTCCTATGCAACTAATGAAAAACTGTTTTTT
CDR3 protein: CASRQAWTSYATNEKLFF

clone size: .
D gene: .
J gene: TRBJ2-6
V gene: TRBV7-9
CDR3 DNA: TGTGCCAGCAGCCCGCGTCTCTCTGGGGCCAACGTCCTGACTTTC
CDR3 protein: CASSPRLSGANVLTF

clone size: .
D gene: TRBD1
J gene: TRBJ1-2
V gene: TRBV5-1
CDR3 DNA: TGCGCCAGCAGCTTGGATGGGACAGGGAGTTATGGCTACACCTTC
CDR3 protein: CASSLDGTGSYGYTF

clone size: .
D gene: .
J gene: TRBJ1-1
V gene: TRBV27
CDR3 DNA: TGTGCCAGCAGTTTAGGTGGGCCAGCAATTGAAGCTTTCTTT
CDR3 protein: CASSLGGPAIEAFF

clone size: .
D gene: TRBD1
J gene: TRBJ1-5
V gene: TRBV28
CDR3 DNA: TGTGCCAGCAGTCCCCCAGACAGGGGGACTCAGCCCCGGCATTTT
CDR3 protein: CASSPPDRGTQPRHF

clone size: .
D gene: TRBD2
J gene: TRBJ2-7
V gene: TRBV5-1
CDR3 DNA: TGCGCCAGCAGCTTGAGCTTAAGCGGGAGGCCCCCATACGAGCAGTACTTC
CDR3 protein: CASSLSLSGRPPYEQYF

clone size: .
D gene: .
J gene: TRBJ2-2
V gene: TRBV4-1
CDR3 DNA: TGCGCCAGCAGCCGGGGCTCATCCGGGACAAACACCGGGGAGCTGTTTTTT
CDR3 protein: CASSRGSSGTNTGELFF

clone size: .
D gene: .
J gene: TRBJ2-2
V gene: TRBV10-2
CDR3 DNA: TGCGCCAGCAGTGCGGGACGGGGAGCCACCGGGGAGCTGTTTTTT
CDR3 protein: CASSAGRGATGELFF

clone size: once
D gene: .
J gene: TRBJ2-2
V gene: TRBV5-1
CDR3 DNA: TGCGCCAGCAGCGGACGGACAGCGAACACCGGGGAGCTGTTTTTT
CDR3 protein: CASSGRTANTGELFF

clone size: .
D gene: TRBD2
J gene: TRBJ2-7
V gene: TRBV7-2
CDR3 DNA: TGTGCCAGCATCCTAGCGGGAAAAGGATACGAGCAGTACTTC
CDR3 protein: CASILAGKGYEQYF

clone size: .
D gene: .
J gene: TRBJ1-1
V gene: TRBV27
CDR3 DNA: TGTGCCAGCAGTTTTTCCGGTGTGATGGGGGCTGAAGCTTTCTTT
CDR3 protein: CASSFSGVMGAEAFF

clone size: .
D gene: .
J gene: TRBJ2-1
V gene: TRBV4-1
CDR3 DNA: TGCGCCAGCAGCCAAGATTATCACAGGGAGCAGTTCTTC
CDR3 protein: CASSQDYHREQFF

clone size: .
D gene: .
J gene: TRBJ1-1
V gene: TRBV14
CDR3 DNA: TGTGCCAGCAGCCAGTCGGGTACTGAAGCTTTCTTT
CDR3 protein: CASSQSGTEAFF

clone size: once
D gene: TRBD2
J gene: TRBJ2-1
V gene: TRBV29-1
CDR3 DNA: TGCAGCGTTGAAAGTAGCGGGAGGGCCTCCTACAATGAGCAGTTCTTC
CDR3 protein: CSVESSGRASYNEQFF

clone size: .
D gene: .
J gene: TRBJ2-7
V gene: TRBV6-5
CDR3 DNA: TGTGCCAGCAGTTACCCCGGGCTGCCGCTTGAGGAGCAGTGCTTC
CDR3 protein: CASSYPGLPLEEQCF

clone size: once
D gene: .
J gene: TRBJ2-3
V gene: TRBV11-3
CDR3 DNA: TGTGCCAGCATCAACCTAACCCCTGCGAGGGGCCTACAGAAGACAGATACGCAGTATTTT
CDR3 protein: CASINLTPARGLQKTDTQYF

clone size: .
D gene: .
J gene: TRBJ1-5
V gene: TRBV7-2
CDR3 DNA: TGTGCCAGCAGCTTACAACAGGGAGGCAATCAGCCCCAGCATTTT
CDR3 protein: CASSLQQGGNQPQHF

clone size: few
D gene: TRBD1
J gene: TRBJ2-7
V gene: TRBV29-1
CDR3 DNA: TGCAGCGTTGAAGACGCCCCCCGGACAGGGGACCCGAGCTCCTACGAGCAGTACTTC
CDR3 protein: CSVEDAPRTGDPSSYEQYF

clone size: once
D gene: TRBD1
J gene: TRBJ2-2
V gene: TRBV10-3
CDR3 DNA: TGTGCCATCAGCCGATTTAATTCCGGGACAGGTTCAACCGGGGAGCTGTTTTTT
CDR3 protein: CAISRFNSGTGSTGELFF

clone size: .
D gene: .
J gene: TRBJ2-5
V gene: TRBV27
CDR3 DNA: TGTGCCAGCAGTGGGGTTGGCGCGACCCAGTACTTC
CDR3 protein: CASSGVGATQYF

clone size: .
D gene: .
J gene: TRBJ2-2
V gene: TRBV28
CDR3 DNA: TGTGCCAGCAGTATACCCGACCGGCCCGGGGAGCTGTTTTTT
CDR3 protein: CASSIPDRPGELFF

clone size: .
D gene: .
J gene: TRBJ2-5
V gene: TRBV9
CDR3 DNA: TGTGCCAGCAGCCCGAGGGGGGCGCCGGTCCAAGAGACCCAGTACTTC
CDR3 protein: CASSPRGAPVQETQYF

clone size: .
D gene: TRBD1
J gene: TRBJ2-5
V gene: TRBV7-2
CDR3 DNA: TGTGCCAGCAGCTTTGGTGACAGGGGAGAGACCCAGTACTTC
CDR3 protein: CASSFGDRGETQYF

clone size: .
D gene: .
J gene: TRBJ2-2
V gene: TRBV10-3
CDR3 DNA: TGTGCCATCAGTGAGGTCCCCGACCGTTGGACCGGGGAGCTGTTTTTT
CDR3 protein: CAISEVPDRWTGELFF

clone size: .
D gene: TRBD1
J gene: TRBJ1-2
V gene: TRBV7-2
CDR3 DNA: TGTGCCAGCAGCTTAGGAAGACAGGGGGCGGGAGGCTACACCTTC
CDR3 protein: CASSLGRQGAGGYTF

clone size: .
D gene: .
J gene: TRBJ2-1
V gene: TRBV9
CDR3 DNA: TGTGCCAGCAGCGTAGGGGGCAGCAAGAACAATGAGCAGTTCTTC
CDR3 protein: CASSVGGSKNNEQFF

clone size: few
D gene: TRBD2
J gene: TRBJ2-5
V gene: TRBV5-4
CDR3 DNA: TGTGCCAGCAGCCCCGAGGCCACTAGCGTGGAGACCCAGTACTTC
CDR3 protein: CASSPEATSVETQYF

clone size: .
D gene: .
J gene: TRBJ2-5
V gene: TRBV5-4
CDR3 DNA: TGTGCCAGCAGCTTCCCGGCAGGCCAAGAGACCCAGTACTTC
CDR3 protein: CASSFPAGQETQYF

clone size: .
D gene: TRBD1
J gene: TRBJ2-7
V gene: TRBV5-1
CDR3 DNA: TGCGCCAGCAGCTTAAGACAGGGCCCCTACGAGCAGTACTTC
CDR3 protein: CASSLRQGPYEQYF

clone size: .
D gene: TRBD1
J gene: TRBJ2-1
V gene: TRBV2
CDR3 DNA: TGTGCCAGCAGTTTTACAGGGGTCCCCTACAATGAGCAGTTCTTC
CDR3 protein: CASSFTGVPYNEQFF

clone size: .
D gene: .
J gene: TRBJ2-1
V gene: TRBV2
CDR3 DNA: TGTGCCAGCAGTGAGAGGAGACCCCCTCCGGGTAGGACCTACAATGAGCAGTTCTTC
CDR3 protein: CASSERRPPPGRTYNEQFF

clone size: .
D gene: .
J gene: TRBJ2-7
V gene: TRBV6-5
CDR3 DNA: TGTGCCAGCAGTCTACCCGGGACCTACGAGCAGTACTTC
CDR3 protein: CASSLPGTYEQYF

clone size: .
D gene: .
J gene: TRBJ2-7
V gene: TRBV7-2
CDR3 DNA: TGTGCCAGCAGCTTAGGGACGGGGTTCTACGAGCAGTACTTC
CDR3 protein: CASSLGTGFYEQYF

clone size: .
D gene: TRBD2
J gene: TRBJ2-5
V gene: TRBV6-4
CDR3 DNA: TGTGCCAGCAGTGAGTTAGCGGGAGAAGGAGAGACCCAGTACTTC
CDR3 protein: CASSELAGEGETQYF